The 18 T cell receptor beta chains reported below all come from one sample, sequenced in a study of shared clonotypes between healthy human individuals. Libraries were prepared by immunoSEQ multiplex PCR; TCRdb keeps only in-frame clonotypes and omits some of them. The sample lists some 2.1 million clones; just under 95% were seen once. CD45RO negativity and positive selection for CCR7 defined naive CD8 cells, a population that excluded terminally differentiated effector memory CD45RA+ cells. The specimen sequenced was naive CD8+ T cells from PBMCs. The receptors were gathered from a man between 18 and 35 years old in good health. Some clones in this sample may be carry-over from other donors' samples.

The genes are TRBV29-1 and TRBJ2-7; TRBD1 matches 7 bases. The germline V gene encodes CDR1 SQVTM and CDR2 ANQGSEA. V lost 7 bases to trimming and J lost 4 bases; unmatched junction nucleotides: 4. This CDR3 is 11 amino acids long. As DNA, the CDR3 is TGCAGCGGCAGGGGGAATTACGAGCAGTACTTC. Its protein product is CSGRGNYEQYF.

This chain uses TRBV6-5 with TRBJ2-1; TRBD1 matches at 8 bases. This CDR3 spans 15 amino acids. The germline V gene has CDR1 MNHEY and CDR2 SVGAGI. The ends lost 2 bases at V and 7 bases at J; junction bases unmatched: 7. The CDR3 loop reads CASSYSLGTGNEQFF. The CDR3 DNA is TGTGCCAGCAGTTACAGTCTCGGGACAGGAAATGAGCAGTTCTTC.

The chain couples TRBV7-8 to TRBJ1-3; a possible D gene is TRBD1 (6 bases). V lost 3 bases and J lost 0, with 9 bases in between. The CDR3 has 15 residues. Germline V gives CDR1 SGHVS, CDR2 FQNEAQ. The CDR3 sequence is CASSLTGISGNTIYF. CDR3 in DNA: TGTGCCAGCAGCTTGACAGGAATCTCTGGAAACACCATATATTTT.

CDR3 in DNA: TGTGCCAGCAGCCCGGGCAGGTTGGAGCAGTACTTC. It yields the protein CASSPGRLEQYF. The V and J genes are TRBV11-2 and TRBJ2-7; D unclear. Per germline, CDR1 SGHAT and CDR2 FQNNGV. V was pared by 5 bases and J by 7 bases, with 12 bases between. CDR3 size: 12 residues. The variable domain in full, completed from reference TRBV11-2 and TRBJ2-7, reads EAGVAQSPRYKIIEKRQSVAFWCNPISGHATLYWYQQILGQGPKLLIQFQNNGVVDDSQLPKDRFSAERLKGVDSTLKIQPAKLEDSAVYLCASSPGRLEQYFGPGTRLTVT.

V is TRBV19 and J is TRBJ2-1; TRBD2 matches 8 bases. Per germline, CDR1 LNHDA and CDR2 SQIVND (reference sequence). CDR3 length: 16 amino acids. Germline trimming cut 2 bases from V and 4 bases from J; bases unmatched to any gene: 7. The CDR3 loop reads CASSIRSLAGYNEQFF. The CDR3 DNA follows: TGTGCCAGTAGTATAAGGTCGCTAGCGGGTTACAATGAGCAGTTCTTC.

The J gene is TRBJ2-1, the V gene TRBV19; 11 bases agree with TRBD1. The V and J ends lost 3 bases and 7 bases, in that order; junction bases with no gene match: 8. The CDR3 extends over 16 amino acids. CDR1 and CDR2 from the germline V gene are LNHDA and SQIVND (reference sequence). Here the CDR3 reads CASSMTGTGGWNEQFF. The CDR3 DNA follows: TGTGCCAGTAGTATGACCGGGACAGGGGGATGGAATGAGCAGTTCTTC. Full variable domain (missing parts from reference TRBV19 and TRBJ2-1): DGGITQSPKYLFRKEGQNVTLSCEQNLNHDAMYWYRQDPGQGLRLIYYSQIVNDFQKGDIAEGYSVSREKKESFPLTVTSAQKNPTAFYLCASSMTGTGGWNEQFFGPGTRLTVL.

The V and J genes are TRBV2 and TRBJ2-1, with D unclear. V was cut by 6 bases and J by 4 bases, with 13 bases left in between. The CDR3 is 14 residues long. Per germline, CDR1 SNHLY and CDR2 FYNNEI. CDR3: CASRSPGPYNEQFF. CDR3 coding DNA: TGTGCCAGCAGATCTCCCGGACCTTACAATGAGCAGTTCTTC. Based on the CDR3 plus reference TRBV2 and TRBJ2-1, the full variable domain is EPEVTQTPSHQVTQMGQEVILRCVPISNHLYFYWYRQILGQKVEFLVSFYNNEISEKSEIFDDQFSVERPDGSNFTLKIRSTKLEDSAMYFCASRSPGPYNEQFFGPGTRLTVL.

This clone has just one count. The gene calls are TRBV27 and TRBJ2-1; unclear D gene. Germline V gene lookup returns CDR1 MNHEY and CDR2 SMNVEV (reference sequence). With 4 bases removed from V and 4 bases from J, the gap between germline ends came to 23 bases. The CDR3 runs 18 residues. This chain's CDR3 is CASSSLGTSPTTYNEQFF. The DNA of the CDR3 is TGTGCCAGCAGTTCGTTGGGCACCTCACCGACGACATACAATGAGCAGTTCTTC.

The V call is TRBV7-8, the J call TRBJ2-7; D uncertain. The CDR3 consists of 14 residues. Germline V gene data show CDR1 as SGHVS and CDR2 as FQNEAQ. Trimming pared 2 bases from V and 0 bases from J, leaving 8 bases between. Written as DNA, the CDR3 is TGTGCCAGCAGCTTAAAGGTCAGCTCCTACGAGCAGTACTTC. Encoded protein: CASSLKVSSYEQYF.

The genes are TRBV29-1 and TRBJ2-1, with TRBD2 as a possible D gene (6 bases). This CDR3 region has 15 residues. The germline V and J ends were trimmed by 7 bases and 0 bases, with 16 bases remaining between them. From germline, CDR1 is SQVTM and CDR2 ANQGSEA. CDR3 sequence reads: CSAEAIGSSYNEQFF. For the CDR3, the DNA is TGCAGCGCCGAGGCTATCGGGAGCTCCTACAATGAGCAGTTCTTC.

The CDR3 sequence is CASSDPGVGETQYF. As DNA, the CDR3 is TGTGCCAGCAGTGATCCGGGAGTTGGTGAGACCCAGTACTTC. This chain uses TRBV2 with TRBJ2-5, with a tentative D call TRBD2 (6 bases). Deletions cut 3 bases from V and 5 bases from J, with 13 bases between. In germline, CDR1 is SNHLY, CDR2 FYNNEI. CDR3 length equals 14 residues.

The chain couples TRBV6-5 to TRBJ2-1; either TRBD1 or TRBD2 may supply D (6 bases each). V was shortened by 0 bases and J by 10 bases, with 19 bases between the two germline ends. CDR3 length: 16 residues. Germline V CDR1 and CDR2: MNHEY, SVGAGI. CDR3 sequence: CASSYSTGAGYREQFF. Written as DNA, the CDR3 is TGTGCCAGCAGTTACTCGACGGGGGCCGGATACAGGGAGCAGTTCTTC.

CDR3: CASSHPREGERAYEQYF. The CDR3 nucleotides read TGTGCCAGCAGCCACCCTCGGGAGGGGGAAAGGGCCTACGAGCAGTACTTC. The rearrangement joins TRBV9 to TRBJ2-7; 8 bases fit TRBD2. This CDR3 spans 17 amino acids. V lost 4 bases and J lost 2; bases outside the gene matches: 14. Germline V gene lookup returns CDR1 SGDLS and CDR2 YYNGEE.

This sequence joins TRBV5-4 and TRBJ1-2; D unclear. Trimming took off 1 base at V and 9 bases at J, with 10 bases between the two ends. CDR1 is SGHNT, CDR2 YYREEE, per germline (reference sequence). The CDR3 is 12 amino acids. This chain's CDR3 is CASSLTQNSYTF. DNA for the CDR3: TGTGCCAGCAGCTTGACCCAAAACAGCTACACCTTC.

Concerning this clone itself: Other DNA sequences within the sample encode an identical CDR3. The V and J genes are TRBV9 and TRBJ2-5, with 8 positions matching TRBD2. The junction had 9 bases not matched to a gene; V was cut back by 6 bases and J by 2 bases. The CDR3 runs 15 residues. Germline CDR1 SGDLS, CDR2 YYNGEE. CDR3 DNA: TGTGCCAGCACCCCCGGGGGGGGACGACAAGAGACCCAGTACTTC. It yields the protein CASTPGGGRQETQYF.

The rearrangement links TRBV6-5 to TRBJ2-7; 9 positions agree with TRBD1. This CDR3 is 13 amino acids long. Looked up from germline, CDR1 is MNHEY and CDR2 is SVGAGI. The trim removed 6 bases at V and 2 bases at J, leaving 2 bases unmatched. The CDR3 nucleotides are TGTGCCAGCAGACGGACAGGGGCCTACGAGCAGTACTTC. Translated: CASRRTGAYEQYF.

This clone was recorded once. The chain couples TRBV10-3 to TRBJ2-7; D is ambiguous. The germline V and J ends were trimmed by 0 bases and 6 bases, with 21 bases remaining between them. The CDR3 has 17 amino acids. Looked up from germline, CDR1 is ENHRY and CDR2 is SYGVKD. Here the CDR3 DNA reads TGTGCCATCAGTGAGTCGGTAGTGGGGAACTCCATCAGCGAGCAGTACTTC. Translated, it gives CAISESVVGNSISEQYF.

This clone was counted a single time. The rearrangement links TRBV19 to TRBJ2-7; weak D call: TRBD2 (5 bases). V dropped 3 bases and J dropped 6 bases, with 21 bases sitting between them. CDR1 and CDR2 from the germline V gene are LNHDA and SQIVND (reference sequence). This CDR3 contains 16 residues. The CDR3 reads CASSIGSTGNQGEQYF. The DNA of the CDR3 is TGTGCCAGTAGTATCGGGTCGACGGGGAACCAAGGCGAGCAGTACTTC.